This T cell receptor beta chain is drawn from a study of cytomegalovirus exposure and HLA in healthy donors. Looking at the study overall: The roughly 110 validation repertoires used the same platform as the 666 first-cohort repertoires, a later analysis reported. Overall study results and limits: The study flagged some 170 TCR beta chains as cytomegalovirus-associated. The tendency of first-cohort TCR clusters to co-occur in the 90 to 150 validation repertoires emerged from a later analysis.

Libraries were prepared by immunoSEQ multiplex PCR; TCRdb keeps only in-frame clonotypes and omits some of them. The repertoire includes approximately 82,000 clones, just under 95% of them detected once, and 0.65% to 0.8% sits in the top ten. Only a few counts were recorded for this clone. Its antigen is currently unknown. V was shortened by 6 bases and J by 5 bases, with 19 bases between the two germline ends. This CDR3 has 15 amino acids. Germline loops: CDR1 LGHNT, CDR2 FRNRAP. The receptor was isolated from a man aged 18-30 years in good health and CMV-seronegative. Sequenced input: PBMCs. This chain uses TRBV12-5 with TRBJ1-2; TRBD1 is a possible D gene (6 bases). CDR3 residues: CASGESHSGAYGYTF. DNA of the CDR3: TGTGCTAGTGGGGAAAGCCATTCAGGGGCGTATGGCTACACCTTC.